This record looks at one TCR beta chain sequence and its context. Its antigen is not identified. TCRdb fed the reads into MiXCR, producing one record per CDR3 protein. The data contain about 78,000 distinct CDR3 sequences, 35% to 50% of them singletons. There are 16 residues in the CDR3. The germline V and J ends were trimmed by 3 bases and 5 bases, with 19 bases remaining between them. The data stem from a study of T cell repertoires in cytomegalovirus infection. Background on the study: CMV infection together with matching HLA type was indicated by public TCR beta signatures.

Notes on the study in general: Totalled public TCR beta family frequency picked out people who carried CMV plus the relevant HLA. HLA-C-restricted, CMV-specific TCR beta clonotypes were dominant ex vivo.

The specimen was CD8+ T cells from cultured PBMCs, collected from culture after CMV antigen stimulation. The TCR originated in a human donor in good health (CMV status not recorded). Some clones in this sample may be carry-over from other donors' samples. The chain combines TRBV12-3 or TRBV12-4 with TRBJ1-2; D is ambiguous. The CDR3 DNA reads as TGTGCCAGCAGTTTGGGCAGCCGCTCCGACCTTTATGGCTACACCTTC. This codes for CASSLGSRSDLYGYTF.